Shown below are 9 T cell receptor beta chains from a single sample sequenced in a study of PD-1 blockade in classical Hodgkin lymphoma. Time point described: cycle 4 day 1 (C4D1), after five to seven weeks of nivolumab. Brentuximab vedotin exposure varied, and every patient relapsed after autologous stem cell transplantation. The method was immunoSEQ multiplex PCR; TCRdb's version includes in-frame clones alone and lacks a portion of them. Altogether roughly 100,000 clones are present, approximately 89% being singletons, with the ten largest covering 15% to 20%. The sample consisted of peripheral blood mononuclear cells (PBMCs), taken before the fourth cycle of nivolumab. Receptors were obtained from a human donor with classical Hodgkin lymphoma.

The gene calls are TRBV6-5 and TRBJ2-3; D might be TRBD1 (5 bases). The germline V gene encodes CDR1 MNHEY and CDR2 SVGAGI. V dropped 6 bases and J dropped 1 base, with 14 bases sitting between them. The CDR3 runs 15 residues. The CDR3 bases are TGTGCCAGCAGGGAAAGGGGAATTCGCACAGATACGCAGTATTTT. Translated, it gives CASRERGIRTDTQYF.

The V call is TRBV7-2, the J call TRBJ1-5; D call uncertain. Trimming left V 2 bases short and J 3 bases short, with 8 bases between. In germline, CDR1 is SGHTA, CDR2 FQGNSA. The CDR3 loop spans 14 amino acids. The CDR3 protein is CASSLNQVNQPQHF. CDR3 nucleotides: TGTGCCAGCAGCTTAAACCAGGTCAATCAGCCCCAGCATTTT.

The genes are TRBV30 and TRBJ2-1; D could derive from TRBD1 or TRBD2 (5 bases each). This CDR3 spans 17 amino acids. Germline-derived CDR1 and CDR2 are GTSNPN and SVGIG (reference sequence). V dropped 0 bases and J dropped 1 base, with 16 bases sitting between them. Written as DNA, the CDR3 is TGTGCCTGGAGTGTACGGGGCGGATCGGTATCCTACAATGAGCAGTTCTTC. This gives the protein CAWSVRGGSVSYNEQFF.

The chain carries TRBV6-5 and TRBJ1-1; D is ambiguous. CDR1 is MNHEY, CDR2 SVGAGI, per germline. V shed 2 bases and J shed 1 base, with 14 bases lying between them. The CDR3 spans 16 residues. CDR3 region: CASSYLSGSRNTEAFF. CDR3 in DNA: TGTGCCAGCAGTTACCTCTCAGGCAGCCGGAACACTGAAGCTTTCTTT.

This chain uses TRBV10-3 with TRBJ1-1; D remains unclear. The CDR3 is made up of 17 amino acids. Trimming cost V 3 bases and J 3 bases, with 20 bases left between them. Per germline, CDR1 ENHRY and CDR2 SYGVKD. The CDR3 nucleotides read TGTGCCATCAGTGATCGCGCTCGGAGCTCGAGGGACACTGAAGCTTTCTTT. Its translation: CAISDRARSSRDTEAFF.

This clone was recorded only once. The rearrangement joins TRBV4-1 to TRBJ2-7; 9 bases are shared with TRBD1. Per the germline V gene, CDR1 is MGHRA and CDR2 is YSYEKL. The CDR3 extends over 16 amino acids. J was trimmed by 1 base and V by 4 bases; bases with no gene match: 8. In DNA form, the CDR3 reads TGCGCCAGCAGCCGGGGACAGGGCCTTGATTCCTACGAGCAGTACTTC. It translates to CASSRGQGLDSYEQYF.

The rearrangement joins TRBV5-1 to TRBJ1-1; D is ambiguous. There are 14 residues in the CDR3. The germline gives CDR1 SGHRS, CDR2 YFSETQ. The V end lost 4 bases, the J end lost 0 bases, and 10 bases lay between the germline ends. The CDR3 reads CASSALQMNTEAFF. DNA of the CDR3: TGCGCCAGCAGCGCTTTGCAAATGAACACTGAAGCTTTCTTT.

The chain is built from TRBV20-1 and TRBJ2-1, with D tentatively TRBD2 (6 bases). The CDR3 is 11 amino acids. Trimming removed 3 bases from V and 8 bases from J, with 8 bases in between. Germline V gene lookup returns CDR1 DFQATT and CDR2 SNEGSKA (reference sequence). The CDR3 region has the DNA TGCAGTGCTAGGCGGGATTATGAGCAGTTCTTC. Its protein is CSARRDYEQFF.

The chain uses TRBV9 and TRBJ2-1; D is perhaps TRBD1 or TRBD2 (7 bases each). This CDR3 has 15 amino acids. The ends were cut back, 0 bases at V and 7 bases at J, with 14 bases in the middle. The germline gives CDR1 SGDLS, CDR2 YYNGEE. CDR3: CASSVEGGTANEQFF. The CDR3 DNA sequence: TGTGCCAGCAGCGTAGAGGGAGGGACAGCTAATGAGCAGTTCTTC.